This T cell receptor beta chain was observed in a study of blood T cell repertoires in COVID-19. Turning to the study itself: The United States, Italy and Spain were the sources of the acute and convalescent COVID-19 samples. T cells, B-cell-depleted T cells, or PBMCs supplied cDNA or gDNA.

Original processing notes: For nucleated cells, counts were estimated from reference gene primer amplification. Assay: immunoSEQ multiplex PCR; the TCRdb copy retains only in-frame clones and omits some. The DNA was the basis for D and trimming; V, J and clone size are from that table. The table records 220,000 or so clones, approximately 83% of them present only once. This TCR came from a woman aged 30 to 39 who had recovered from COVID-19. Sequencing input: peripheral blood.

CDR3 sequence (DNA): TGCGCCAGCAGCCAGTTCGCAGGGGGCGTTCAGCCCCAGCATTTT. Protein sequence: CASSQFAGGVQPQHF. The chain recombines TRBV4-1 with TRBJ1-5; 8 bases are a match to TRBD1. Losses at the gene ends were 3 bases for V and 6 bases for J; bases not matched to a gene: 7. CDR1 is MGHRA, CDR2 YSYEKL, per germline. The CDR3 is 15 residues long.